This T cell receptor (beta chain) originates from a study of cytomegalovirus exposure and HLA in healthy donors. Primers for the PCR totalled 60 Vbeta and 13 Jbeta. This table comes from immunoSEQ multiplex PCR, and its TCRdb copy is limited to in-frame clones, with some not included. This sample yields about 150,000 clones, of which roughly 88% are seen a single time; around 6.6% belongs to the top ten. Every donor was a healthy person donating bone marrow. The study's findings and limits: Later on, analysis showed that most CMV-associated TCR beta chains appeared to be HLA-restricted.

For this clone: As yet, its antigen is unknown.

This CDR3 is built from 16 residues. V was clipped by 5 bases and J by 2 bases, with 15 bases between them. CDR1 is SGHAT, CDR2 FQNNGV, per germline. The V call is TRBV11-2, the J call TRBJ2-2; D perhaps matches TRBD2 (6 bases). The sequencing sample was made of PBMCs. The receptor's source is a man over 45 in good health and CMV-seropositive. The CDR3 is CASSPLGDSNTGELFF. The CDR3 region has the DNA TGTGCCAGCAGCCCACTCGGGGACTCCAACACCGGGGAGCTGTTTTTT.